These 5 T cell receptor beta chains originate from one sample sequenced in a study of CD8 T cells in Susac syndrome. RNA totalling roughly 0.45 to 1 ug underwent reverse transcription with random hexamers. TCRdb independently ran MiXCR on the immunoSEQ multiplex PCR reads; one entry per CDR3 protein. This sample has some 160,000 distinct CDR3 sequences; more than 90% occur once, and the top ten carry 0.084%. The sequencing input was CD4+ T cells from PBMCs. All receptors come from a human donor with Susac syndrome.

This chain uses TRBV28 with TRBJ1-5, with D possibly being TRBD1 (6 bases). Germline CDR1 reads MDHEN; CDR2 reads SYDVKM. This CDR3 comprises 15 residues. Trimming left V 5 bases short and J 2 bases short, with 13 bases between. The CDR3, as DNA: TGTGCCAGCAGTCCCTCGGGGGGCCGCAATCAGCCCCAGCATTTT. Protein sequence: CASSPSGGRNQPQHF.

The rearrangement joins TRBV11-2 to TRBJ2-7, with TRBD2 matching 8 bases. V was clipped by 5 bases and J by 5 bases; unmatched bases: 11. Germline values: CDR1 SGHAT, CDR2 FQNNGV. The CDR3 covers 15 residues. As DNA, the CDR3 is TGTGCCAGCAGCCCGTTCGGGGGGGCCCTCAACGAGCAGTACTTC. It encodes CASSPFGGALNEQYF.

In its sample, this clonotype was seen once. The CDR3 spells CASSVEEIAGNTGELFF. CDR3 nucleotide sequence: TGTGCCAGCAGCGTAGAAGAGATAGCGGGGAACACCGGGGAGCTGTTTTTT. J is TRBJ2-2 and V is TRBV9; 7 positions agree with TRBD2. J lost 1 base, V lost 0 bases, and 6 bases had no gene match. The germline V gene has CDR1 SGDLS and CDR2 YYNGEE. The CDR3 covers 17 residues. Complete variable domain (other parts from reference TRBV9 and TRBJ2-2): DSGVTQTPKHLITATGQRVTLRCSPRSGDLSVYWYQQSLDQGLQFLIQYYNGEERAKGNILERFSAQQFPDLHSELNLSSLELGDSALYFCASSVEEIAGNTGELFFGEGSRLTVL.

J is TRBJ2-3 and V is TRBV9; D remains unclear. Trimming stripped 3 bases from V and 3 bases from J, with 14 bases between. This CDR3 is built from 15 residues. Germline V lookup: CDR1 SGDLS, CDR2 YYNGEE. CDR3: CASSGGPFDTDTQYF. The DNA for the CDR3 is TGTGCCAGCAGCGGAGGACCTTTCGATACAGATACGCAGTATTTT.

This clonotype occurred once. DNA for the CDR3: TGCAGTGCTAGAGATCTAAGAGCCCAGGGTGGCACAGATACGCAGTATTTT. It translates to CSARDLRAQGGTDTQYF. This chain links TRBV20-1 with TRBJ2-3; TRBD1 might be the D (5 bases). The CDR3 is 17 amino acids. V lost 0 bases and J 1 base, leaving 17 bases between the germline ends. CDR1 and CDR2 from the germline V gene are DFQATT and SNEGSKA (reference sequence).